A selection of T cell receptor beta chains follows, all from one sample in a study of blood T cell repertoires in COVID-19. Using immunoSEQ multiplex PCR, the repertoire was profiled, and TCRdb retains in-frame clones only, with some absent. This table has around 270,000 clones, about 90% appearing once. Sequenced input: peripheral blood. All receptors derive from a woman aged 45-60 years with acute or convalescent COVID-19. CDR3s include the opening cysteine and the closing phenylalanine or tryptophan. The D gene is left open where the match is weak. Expanded clones are given a class, and other clones once, few, many or no size at all.

clone_size,v_call,d_call,j_call,cdr3_nt,cdr3_aa
NA,TRBV5-4,TRBD2,TRBJ2-5,TGTGCCAGCAGCTTGAAAGGGGGACTAGCAAGGACGGGGGAGACCCAGTACTTC,CASSLKGGLARTGETQYF
once,TRBV7-9,NA,TRBJ2-5,TGTGCCAGCTTACTGGCACCGACTCACCAAGAGACCCAGTACTTC,CASLLAPTHQETQYF
NA,TRBV2,TRBD2,TRBJ2-5,TGTGCCAGCAGGCCACCGGGACTAGCGGGAGGGCCAGGGACCCAGTACTTC,CASRPPGLAGGPGTQYF
few,TRBV5-1,TRBD2,TRBJ2-1,TGCGCCAGCAGCTCAACTAGCGGCAAAGCCGTTTGGTTCTTC,CASSSTSGKAVWFF
NA,TRBV11-3,TRBD2,TRBJ2-1,TGTGCCAGCGGGATGACTAGCGGTTACAATGAGCAGTTCTTC,CASGMTSGYNEQFF
NA,TRBV7-2,TRBD1,TRBJ1-1,TGTGCCAGCAGCTTACCGGGACAGATGAACACTGAAGCTTTCTTT,CASSLPGQMNTEAFF
NA,TRBV7-9,NA,TRBJ1-2,TGTGCCAGCAGCTTTTATCTGTATGGCTACACCTTC,CASSFYLYGYTF
NA,TRBV18,NA,TRBJ2-1,TGTGCCAGCTCACTCGTTGGACAGACTATCTCCTACAATGAGCAGTTCTTC,CASSLVGQTISYNEQFF
NA,TRBV18,NA,TRBJ1-1,TGTGCCAGCTCACCAGGGGAGGACACTGAAGCTTTCTTT,CASSPGEDTEAFF
NA,TRBV6-2/TRBV6-3,NA,TRBJ1-1,TGTGCCAGCAGACCTCCGGGAGGGAGTCCTCGTGAAGCTTTCTTT,CASRPPGGSPREAFF
NA,TRBV5-1,NA,TRBJ2-1,TGCGCCAGCATGCGTAGCGGAACCTACAATGAGCAGTTCTTC,CASMRSGTYNEQFF
few,TRBV10-3,TRBD2,TRBJ2-6,TGTGCCATCAGCGGATTCGGGGGGTCTGGGGCCAACGTCCTGACTTTC,CAISGFGGSGANVLTF
NA,TRBV19,NA,TRBJ1-5,TGTGCCAGTACTGACAGGCTCCAGCCCCAGCATTTT,CASTDRLQPQHF
NA,TRBV9,TRBD2,TRBJ2-7,TGTGCCAGCAGCGTAGATAGCGGGAGCTCGGGACTGTACTTC,CASSVDSGSSGLYF
few,TRBV30,NA,TRBJ2-5,TGTGCCTGGAATCTCGGGGGTGAGACCCAGTACTTC,CAWNLGGETQYF
few,TRBV29-1,TRBD1,TRBJ2-4,TGCAGCGTGGGGACAGGGGACGGAGCCAAAAACATTCAGTACTTC,CSVGTGDGAKNIQYF
NA,TRBV5-5,NA,TRBJ2-5,TGTGCCAGCAGTTCAGGGGCGGGTGAGACCCAGTACTTC,CASSSGAGETQYF
NA,TRBV30,NA,TRBJ1-4,TGTGCCTGCCAGGGCCTTGCAACTAATGAAAAACTGTTTTTT,CACQGLATNEKLFF
NA,TRBV30,NA,TRBJ1-5,TGTGCCTGGAGTTTAACAACCCAACAGCCCCAGCATTTT,CAWSLTTQQPQHF
NA,TRBV12-3/TRBV12-4,NA,TRBJ2-1,TGTGCCAGCACTCCCGGGATTGAGCAGTTCTTC,CASTPGIEQFF
NA,TRBV27,TRBD1,TRBJ1-5,TGTGCCAGCAGTTCACACAGGGGGGGGAGCGGTCAGCCCCAGCATTTT,CASSSHRGGSGQPQHF
NA,TRBV24-1,TRBD2,TRBJ2-3,TGTGCCACCAGTGATTATATAGCGGGAGGTGGAGCAGATACGCAGTATTTT,CATSDYIAGGGADTQYF
NA,TRBV7-3,NA,TRBJ2-1,TGTGCCAGCAGCTTTTCCGGGACTTCTCCCGGCAATGAGCAGTTCTTC,CASSFSGTSPGNEQFF
NA,TRBV27,NA,TRBJ2-1,TGTGCCAGCAGGACCCTAGGGGGAGAGCCCTACAATGAGCAGTTCTTC,CASRTLGGEPYNEQFF
NA,TRBV5-5,NA,TRBJ1-1,TGTGCCAGCAGCTTGCAGGGGAAGAGCACTGAAGCTTTCTTT,CASSLQGKSTEAFF
NA,TRBV6-2/TRBV6-3,NA,TRBJ2-3,TGTGCCAGCAGTTCCCGGGTGGCGAGGGCCTGGACAGATACGCAGTATTTT,CASSSRVARAWTDTQYF
NA,TRBV30,TRBD1,TRBJ1-2,TGTGCCTGGAGTACGCGACAGGGGGCAGGTGGCTACACCTTC,CAWSTRQGAGGYTF
NA,TRBV5-6,TRBD2,TRBJ2-1,TGTGCCAGCAGCCAACTAGCGGGAGGCGACAATGAGCAGTTCTTC,CASSQLAGGDNEQFF
few,TRBV14,TRBD2,TRBJ2-3,TGTGCCAGCAGCCAACAAGCCGGGAGGGCGGCCACAGATACGCAGTATTTT,CASSQQAGRAATDTQYF
NA,TRBV6-5,NA,TRBJ1-2,TGTGCCAGCAGGACCTCCGGGGGGCAAAGGGGCTACACCTTC,CASRTSGGQRGYTF
NA,TRBV24-1,NA,TRBJ2-5,TGTGCCACCAGTGTTGCAGGGAACCAAGAGACCCAGTACTTC,CATSVAGNQETQYF
few,TRBV27,NA,TRBJ1-1,TGTGCCAGCACCCCAGCGGGGTCGTTAGAGAACACTGAAGCTTTCTTT,CASTPAGSLENTEAFF
NA,TRBV28,TRBD1,TRBJ1-6,TGTGCCAGCAGTCCCCCCGGGACAGTCTTCTATAATTCACCCCTCCACTTT,CASSPPGTVFYNSPLHF
NA,TRBV5-1,NA,TRBJ1-2,TGCGCCAGCAGCTTGGATACAGGGCCCTATGGCTACACCTTC,CASSLDTGPYGYTF
NA,TRBV5-8,TRBD2,TRBJ2-1,TGTGCCAGCAGGCCGGGCGGGAGCTACAATGAGCAGTTCTTC,CASRPGGSYNEQFF
NA,TRBV5-5,NA,TRBJ2-7,TGTGCCAGCAGCGTACTACAGGGTACCTACGAGCAGTACTTC,CASSVLQGTYEQYF